This T cell receptor (beta chain) was retrieved from a study of shared clonotypes between healthy human individuals (dated by TCRdb to 2020 to 2021). Regarding the study in general: The cohort comprised a couple of women and a few men aged 18 to 49 years. Per donor, three plates each were used for CD4 naive and CD4 memory, two for CD8 naive, and one for CD8 memory. To estimate repertoire size and how much clonotypes are shared between individuals, the study performed deep sequencing of blood TCR repertoires from roughly five healthy adults. To increase sequencing depth and limit assay-specific biases, TCR repertoire library preparation and sequencing were carried out by different laboratories using diverse techniques. Each donor's leukapheresis produced roughly between about 0.9 and 9.5 billion PBMCs. General study outcomes and caveats: Naive subsets generally had larger estimated clonotype richness than memory subsets. Higher generation probabilities were observed for clonotypes shared by all four sorted-subset donors than for non-shared clonotypes. Pairwise subsampling indicated that sequencing depth was expected to affect the degree of clonotype sharing among donors. Sampling was restricted to blood, and TCR repertoires in tissues likely differ from the TCR repertoires found in blood. Sharing across several donors was observed for around 5% of naive CD4, 3.5% of naive CD8, 2% to 2.5% of memory CD4, and roughly 0.43% of memory CD8 clonotypes. Incomplete sequencing was indicated by rarefaction of sorted-subset datasets, despite the large sequencing depth. The small number of donors limited the genetic and exposure-history diversity represented.

The V end gives up 4 bases and the J end 5 bases, leaving 6 bases in the junction not matched to a gene. From cysteine to phenylalanine, the CDR3 is 15 amino acids long. Only the CDR3 region is kept as DNA, spanning 45 bases read in frame from base 1. CDR1 and CDR2 were assigned from the germline V gene as SGHTA and FQGNSA. For the CD8 naive samples, CD45RO-negative cells were positively selected for CCR7, yielding a CD45RA+CCR7+ population from which TemRA cells were excluded. The donors were healthy, HIV-negative adults who had no recently reported acute infections or vaccinations. Every donor was a Caucasian adult living in Nashville, Tennessee, USA. Blood was collected by leukapheresis, and PBMCs were isolated by Ficoll-Histopaque density gradient centrifugation and then cryopreserved in liquid nitrogen vapor phase. Analytical flow cytometry was used to check the purity and quantity of each magnetically sorted T cell population. Genomic DNA was isolated from each sorted fraction and quantified by UV absorbance on a Nanodrop 2000c.

Using the deep immunoSEQ assay, TCR CDR3 regions were amplified from genomic DNA by multiplex PCR. Genomic DNA extracted from each cell subset was distributed evenly over all wells of several immunoSEQ 96-well plates, and each plate served as one replicate. For sorted subsets, about 200 ng genomic DNA, equal to tens of thousands of T cell genomes, was loaded into each replicate PCR. Purified libraries were measured with a Qubit 3.0 fluorometer, size-checked on a Bioanalyzer 2100, and measured again with the KAPA Library Quantification kit. Every immunoSEQ 96-well plate was sequenced on a separate single-read 150-cycle Illumina NextSeq 550 flow cell. On the authors' methods: Because the immunoSEQ output included only junctional sequences and no quality scores, the filtering could not be the same as the filtering used for full-length reads. To assign V/J genes and CDR3, sequences were annotated against IMGT germline references using PyIR, a Python wrapper for IgBLAST v1.9. Reads with weak V/J assignments (E-value above 1e-6), missing CDR3, stop codons, out-of-frame junctions, or ambiguous translated residues were removed. V3J clonotypes were defined as sequences sharing an identical inferred V gene, J gene, and CDR3 amino acid sequence. Percentage overlap between repertoires was calculated by dividing the number of shared unique clonotypes by the size of the smaller repertoire. Repertoire richness was assessed with RTK rarefaction, the Chao1 estimator, and Recon v2.1 estimates of unobserved clonotypes. For all TCRbeta clonotypes obtained by the gDNA method from a few donors, generation probabilities were computed with OLGA. TCRdb's version of the immuneACCESS table is confined to in-frame rearrangements and falls short of the full clone set. An unresolved V gene accounts for under half of the shortfall where checked; the remainder is of unknown origin. Clonal size and the V and J genes are those of that table, whereas D and trimming came from the DNA. The sample contains about 2 million clones, about 95% of them found a single time. Clones ranked in the top ten supply around 1.1% of the sample.

This clone was counted a single time. Its specific antigen is unknown. Per-base qualities were not stored, and no clone one base away is much larger. The clonotype was recovered from a man in his late teens or twenties in good health. The chain joins TRBV7-2 to TRBJ2-3; 10 middle bases align to TRBD2. The specimen sequenced was naive CD8+ T cells sorted from blood. The cell subset or site label, read with the paper, signifies: CD45RA+CCR7+. The CDR3: CASSSPLAGEDTQYF. Read as DNA, the sequence is TGTGCCAGCAGCTCACCCCTAGCGGGGGAAGATACGCAGTATTTT.